This TCR beta chain was profiled in a study of blood T cell repertoires in COVID-19. The CDR3 is 16 amino acids. With 2 bases removed from V and 2 bases from J, the gap between germline ends came to 13 bases. CDR1 is MNHEY, CDR2 SMNVEV, per germline (reference sequence). In the study's own analysis: Using reference gene primer amplification, nucleated cell counts were estimated. TCRdb's table, derived via immunoSEQ multiplex PCR, lists solely in-frame clones and lacks some. Clone size and V and J calls were adopted from that table, with D and trimming inferred from the DNA. The sample has 120,000 or so clones, roughly 88% seen once.

The chain links TRBV27 to TRBJ1-3, with D unresolved. What was sequenced was peripheral blood. The TCR originated in a woman between 50 and 59 years old with active or convalescent COVID-19. The CDR3 DNA reads as TGTGCCAGCAGTTTACGGGAGGGCCTAACTGGAAACACCATATATTTT. Amino acids: CASSLREGLTGNTIYF.